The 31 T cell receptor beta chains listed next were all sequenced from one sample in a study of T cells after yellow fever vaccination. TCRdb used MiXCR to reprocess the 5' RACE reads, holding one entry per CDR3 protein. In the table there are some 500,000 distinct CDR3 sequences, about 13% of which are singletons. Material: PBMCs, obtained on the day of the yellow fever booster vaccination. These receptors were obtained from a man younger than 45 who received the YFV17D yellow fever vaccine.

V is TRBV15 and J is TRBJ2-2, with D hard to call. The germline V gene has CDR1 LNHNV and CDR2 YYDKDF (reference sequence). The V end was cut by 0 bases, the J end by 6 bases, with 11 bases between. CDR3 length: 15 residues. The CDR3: CATSRDALISGELFF. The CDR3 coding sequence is TGTGCCACCAGCAGAGACGCCCTAATCTCCGGGGAGCTGTTTTTT. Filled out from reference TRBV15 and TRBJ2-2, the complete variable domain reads DAMVIQNPRYQVTQFGKPVTLSCSQTLNHNVMYWYQQKSSQAPKLLFHYYDKDFNNEADTPDNFQSRRPNTSFCFLDIRSPGLGDTAMYLCATSRDALISGELFFGEGSRLTVL.

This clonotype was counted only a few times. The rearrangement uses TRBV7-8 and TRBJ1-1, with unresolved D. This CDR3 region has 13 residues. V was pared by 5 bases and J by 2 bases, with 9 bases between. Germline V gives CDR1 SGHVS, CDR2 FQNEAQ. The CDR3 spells CASSPLTNTEAFF. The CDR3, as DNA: TGTGCCAGCAGCCCCCTAACAAACACTGAAGCTTTCTTT.

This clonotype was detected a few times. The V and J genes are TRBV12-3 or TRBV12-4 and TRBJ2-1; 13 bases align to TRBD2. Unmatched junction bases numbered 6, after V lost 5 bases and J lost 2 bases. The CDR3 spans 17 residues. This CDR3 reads CASSGGTSGITYNEQFF. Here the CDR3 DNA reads TGTGCCAGCAGTGGGGGGACTAGCGGGATTACCTACAATGAGCAGTTCTTC.

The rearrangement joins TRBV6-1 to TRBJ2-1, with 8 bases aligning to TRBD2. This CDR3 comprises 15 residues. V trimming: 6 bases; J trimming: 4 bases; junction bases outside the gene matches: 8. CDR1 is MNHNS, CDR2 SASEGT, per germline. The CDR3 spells CASRLSGSYYNEQFF. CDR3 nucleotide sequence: TGTGCCAGCAGACTAAGCGGGAGTTATTACAATGAGCAGTTCTTC.

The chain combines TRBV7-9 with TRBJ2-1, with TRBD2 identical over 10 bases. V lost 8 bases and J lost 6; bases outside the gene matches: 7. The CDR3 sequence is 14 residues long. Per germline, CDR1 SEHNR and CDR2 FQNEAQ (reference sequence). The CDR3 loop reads CASGLAGGSNEQFF. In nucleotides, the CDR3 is TGTGCCAGCGGGTTAGCGGGAGGTTCCAATGAGCAGTTCTTC.

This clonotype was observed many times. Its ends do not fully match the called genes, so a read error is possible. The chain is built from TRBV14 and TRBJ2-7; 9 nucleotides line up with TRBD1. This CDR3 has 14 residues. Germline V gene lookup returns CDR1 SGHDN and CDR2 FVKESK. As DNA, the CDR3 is TGTGCCAGCAACCAACCGGGACAGGGAGACGAGCAGTACTTC. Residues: CASNQPGQGDEQYF.

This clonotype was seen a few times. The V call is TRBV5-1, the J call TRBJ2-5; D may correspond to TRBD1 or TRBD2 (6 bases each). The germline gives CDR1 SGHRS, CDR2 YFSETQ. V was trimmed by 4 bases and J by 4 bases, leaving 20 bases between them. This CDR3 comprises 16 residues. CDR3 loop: CASSLKSEGGAETQYF. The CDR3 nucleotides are TGCGCCAGCAGCCTAAAGTCAGAGGGGGGCGCAGAGACCCAGTACTTC. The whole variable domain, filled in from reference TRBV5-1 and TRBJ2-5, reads KAGVTQTPRYLIKTRGQQVTLSCSPISGHRSVSWYQQTPGQGLQFLFEYFSETQRNKGNFPGRFSGRQFSNSRSEMNVSTLELGDSALYLCASSLKSEGGAETQYFGPGTRLLVL.

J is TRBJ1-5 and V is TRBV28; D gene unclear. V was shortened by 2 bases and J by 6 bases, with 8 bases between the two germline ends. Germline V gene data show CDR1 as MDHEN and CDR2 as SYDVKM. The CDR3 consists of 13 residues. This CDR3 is CASSLAWSQPQHF. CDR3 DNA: TGTGCCAGCAGTTTAGCCTGGAGTCAGCCCCAGCATTTT. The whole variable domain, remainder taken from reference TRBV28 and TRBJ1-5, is DVKVTQSSRYLVKRTGEKVFLECVQDMDHENMFWYRQDPGLGLRLIYFSYDVKMKEKGDIPEGYSVSREKKERFSLILESASTNQTSMYLCASSLAWSQPQHFGDGTRLSIL.

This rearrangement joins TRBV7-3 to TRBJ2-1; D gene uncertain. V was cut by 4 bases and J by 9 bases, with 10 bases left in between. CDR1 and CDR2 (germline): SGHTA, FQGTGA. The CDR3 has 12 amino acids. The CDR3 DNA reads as TGTGCCAGCAGCTCAATTTCAGGTGAGCAGTTCTTC. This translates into CASSSISGEQFF.

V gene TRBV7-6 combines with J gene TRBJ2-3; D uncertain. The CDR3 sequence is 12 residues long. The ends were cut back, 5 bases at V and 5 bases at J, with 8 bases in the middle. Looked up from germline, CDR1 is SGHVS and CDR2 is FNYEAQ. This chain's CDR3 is CASSPLIDTQYF. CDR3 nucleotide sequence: TGTGCCAGCAGCCCCTTAATAGATACGCAGTATTTT.

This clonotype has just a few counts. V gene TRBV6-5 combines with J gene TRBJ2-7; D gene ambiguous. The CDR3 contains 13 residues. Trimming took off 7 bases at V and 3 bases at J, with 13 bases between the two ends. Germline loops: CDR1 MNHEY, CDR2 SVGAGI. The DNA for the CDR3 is TGTGCCAGCACCCAACCTATCCTCTACGAGCAGTACTTC. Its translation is CASTQPILYEQYF.

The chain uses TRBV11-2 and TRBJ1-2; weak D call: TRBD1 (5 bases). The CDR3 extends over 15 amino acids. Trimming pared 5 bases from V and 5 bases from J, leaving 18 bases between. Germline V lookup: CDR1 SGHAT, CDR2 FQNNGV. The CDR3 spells CASSTLRGKNYGYTF. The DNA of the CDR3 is TGTGCCAGCAGCACCTTGAGGGGTAAAAATTATGGCTACACCTTC.

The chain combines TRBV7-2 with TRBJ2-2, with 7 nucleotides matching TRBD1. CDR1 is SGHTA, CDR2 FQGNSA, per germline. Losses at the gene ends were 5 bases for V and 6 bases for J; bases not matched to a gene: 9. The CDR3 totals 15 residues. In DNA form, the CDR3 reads TGTGCCAGCAGCGAGATGAGGGGGCCGGCCGGGGAGCTGTTTTTT. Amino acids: CASSEMRGPAGELFF.

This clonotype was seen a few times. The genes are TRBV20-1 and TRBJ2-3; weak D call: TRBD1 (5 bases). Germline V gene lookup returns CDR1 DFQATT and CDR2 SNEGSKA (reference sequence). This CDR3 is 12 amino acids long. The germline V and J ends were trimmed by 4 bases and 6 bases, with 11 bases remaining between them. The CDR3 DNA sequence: TGCAGTGCTACCCCCAACAGGGATACGCAGTATTTT. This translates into CSATPNRDTQYF.

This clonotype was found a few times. In DNA form, the CDR3 reads TGTGCCAGCAGCTTAGCTCGGGGACATAATGAAAAACTGTTTTTT. Translated, it gives CASSLARGHNEKLFF. The chain carries TRBV11-2 and TRBJ1-4, with a tentative D call TRBD1 (6 bases). The CDR3 has 15 residues. The V end was cut by 1 base, the J end by 4 bases, with 10 bases between. From germline, CDR1 is SGHAT and CDR2 FQNNGV.

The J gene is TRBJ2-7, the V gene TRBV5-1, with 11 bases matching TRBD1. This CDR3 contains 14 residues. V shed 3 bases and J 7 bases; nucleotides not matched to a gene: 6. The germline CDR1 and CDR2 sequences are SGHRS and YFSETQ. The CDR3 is CASSSGTGGGEQYF. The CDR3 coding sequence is TGCGCCAGCAGCTCCGGGACAGGGGGTGGTGAGCAGTACTTC.

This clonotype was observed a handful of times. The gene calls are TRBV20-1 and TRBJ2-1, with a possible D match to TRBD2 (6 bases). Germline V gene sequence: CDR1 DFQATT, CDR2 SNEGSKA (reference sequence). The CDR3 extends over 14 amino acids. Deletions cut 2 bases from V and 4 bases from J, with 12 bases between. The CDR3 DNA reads TGCAGTGCTAGACCACGGGAGTGGTACAATGAGCAGTTCTTC. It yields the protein CSARPREWYNEQFF.

This CDR3 is CATSDVRDRAQETQYF. CDR3 nucleotide sequence: TGTGCCACCAGTGATGTCCGGGACAGGGCCCAAGAGACCCAGTACTTC. This chain links TRBV24-1 with TRBJ2-5; 9 nucleotides line up with TRBD1. V dropped 3 bases and J dropped 1; count of bases not matched to a gene: 5. Germline V CDR1 and CDR2: KGHDR, SFDVKD. CDR3 length: 16 amino acids.

In nucleotides, the CDR3 is TGCGCCAGCAGCTTGGCCGGAAGCGAGCAGTACTTC. Amino acid sequence: CASSLAGSEQYF. The chain is built from TRBV5-1 and TRBJ2-7; D not resolved. V dropped 0 bases and J dropped 6 bases, with 7 bases sitting between them. This CDR3 comprises 12 residues. Per germline, CDR1 SGHRS and CDR2 YFSETQ.

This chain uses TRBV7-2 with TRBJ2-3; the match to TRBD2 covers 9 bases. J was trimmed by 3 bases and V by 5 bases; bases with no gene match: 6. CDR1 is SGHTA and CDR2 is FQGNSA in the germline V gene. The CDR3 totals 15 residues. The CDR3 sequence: CASSGREGGTDTQYF. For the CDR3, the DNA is TGTGCCAGCAGCGGGCGGGAGGGGGGTACAGATACGCAGTATTTT.

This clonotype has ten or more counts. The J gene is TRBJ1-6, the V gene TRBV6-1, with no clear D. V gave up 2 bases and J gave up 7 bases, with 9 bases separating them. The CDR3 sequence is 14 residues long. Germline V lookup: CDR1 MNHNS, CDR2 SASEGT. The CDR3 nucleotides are TGTGCCAGCAGTGAATTCAGTGGCAATTCACCCCTCCACTTT. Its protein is CASSEFSGNSPLHF.

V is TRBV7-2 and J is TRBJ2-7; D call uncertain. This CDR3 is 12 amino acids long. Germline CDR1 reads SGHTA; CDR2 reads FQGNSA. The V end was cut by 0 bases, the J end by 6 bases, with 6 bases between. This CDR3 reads CASSLARLEQYF. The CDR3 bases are TGTGCCAGCAGCTTAGCCCGACTCGAGCAGTACTTC.

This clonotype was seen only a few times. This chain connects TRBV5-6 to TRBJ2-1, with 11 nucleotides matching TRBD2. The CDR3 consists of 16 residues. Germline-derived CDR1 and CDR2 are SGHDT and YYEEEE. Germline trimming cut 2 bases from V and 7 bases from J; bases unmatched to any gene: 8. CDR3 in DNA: TGTGCCAGCAGCTTCTTTACGACTAGCGGGGTTAATGAGCAGTTCTTC. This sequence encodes CASSFFTTSGVNEQFF. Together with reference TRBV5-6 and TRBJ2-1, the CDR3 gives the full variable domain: DAGVTQSPTHLIKTRGQQVTLRCSPKSGHDTVSWYQQALGQGPQFIFQYYEEEERQRGNFPDRFSGHQFPNYSSELNVNALLLGDSALYLCASSFFTTSGVNEQFFGPGTRLTVL.

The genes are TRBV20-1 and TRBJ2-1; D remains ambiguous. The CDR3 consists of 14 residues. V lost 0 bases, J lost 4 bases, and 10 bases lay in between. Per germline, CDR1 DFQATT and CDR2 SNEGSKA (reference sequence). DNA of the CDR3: TGCAGTGCTAGAGATTGGAGCGAATACAATGAGCAGTTCTTC. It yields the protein CSARDWSEYNEQFF.

The CDR3 sequence is CSVGPGFGTEAFF. The CDR3 DNA sequence: TGCAGCGTTGGTCCGGGGTTCGGCACTGAAGCTTTCTTT. V is TRBV29-1 and J is TRBJ1-1, with D unresolved. V lost 4 bases and J lost 4, with 13 bases in between. CDR3 length equals 13 residues. CDR1 is SQVTM and CDR2 is ANQGSEA in the germline V gene.

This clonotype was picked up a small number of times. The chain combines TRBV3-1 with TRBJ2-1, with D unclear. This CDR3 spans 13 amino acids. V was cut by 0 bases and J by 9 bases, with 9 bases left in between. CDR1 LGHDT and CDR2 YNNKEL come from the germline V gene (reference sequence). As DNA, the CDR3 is TGTGCCAGCAGCCAAGATGGGCGGTCTGAGCAGTTCTTC. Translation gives CASSQDGRSEQFF.

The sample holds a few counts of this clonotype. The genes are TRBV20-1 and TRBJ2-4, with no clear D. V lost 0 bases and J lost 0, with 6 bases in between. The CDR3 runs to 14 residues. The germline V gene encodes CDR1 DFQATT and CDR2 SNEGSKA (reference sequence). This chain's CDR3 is CSARDYTAKNIQYF. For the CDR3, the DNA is TGCAGTGCTAGAGACTACACAGCCAAAAACATTCAGTACTTC.

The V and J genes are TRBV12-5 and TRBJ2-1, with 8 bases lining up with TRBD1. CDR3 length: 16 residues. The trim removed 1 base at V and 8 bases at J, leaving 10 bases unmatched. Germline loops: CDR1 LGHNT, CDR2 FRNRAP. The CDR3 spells CASGLGQGAPWDEQFF. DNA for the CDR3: TGTGCTAGTGGTTTGGGGCAGGGGGCTCCTTGGGATGAGCAGTTCTTC. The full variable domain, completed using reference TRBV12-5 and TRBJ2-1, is DARVTQTPRHKVTEMGQEVTMRCQPILGHNTVFWYRQTMMQGLELLAYFRNRAPLDDSGMPKDRFSAEMPDATLATLKIQPSEPRDSAVYFCASGLGQGAPWDEQFFGPGTRLTVL.

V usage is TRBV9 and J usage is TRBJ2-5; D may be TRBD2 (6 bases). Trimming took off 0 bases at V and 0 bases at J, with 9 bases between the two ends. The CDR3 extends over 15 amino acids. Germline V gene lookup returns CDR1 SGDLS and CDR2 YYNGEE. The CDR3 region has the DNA TGTGCCAGCAGCGTAGGCCCTAGCGACCAAGAGACCCAGTACTTC. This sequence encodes CASSVGPSDQETQYF.

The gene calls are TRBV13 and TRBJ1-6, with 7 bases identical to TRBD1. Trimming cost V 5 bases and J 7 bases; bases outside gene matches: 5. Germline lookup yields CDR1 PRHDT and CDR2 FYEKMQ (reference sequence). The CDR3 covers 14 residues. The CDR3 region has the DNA TGTGCCAGCAGCGGGGGGACAGTAAATTCACCCCTCCACTTT. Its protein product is CASSGGTVNSPLHF.

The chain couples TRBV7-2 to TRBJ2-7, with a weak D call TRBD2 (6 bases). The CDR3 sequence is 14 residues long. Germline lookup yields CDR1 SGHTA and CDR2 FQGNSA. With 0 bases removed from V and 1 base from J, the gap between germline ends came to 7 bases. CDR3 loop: CASSLADYSYEQYF. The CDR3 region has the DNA TGTGCCAGCAGCTTAGCGGACTATTCCTACGAGCAGTACTTC.